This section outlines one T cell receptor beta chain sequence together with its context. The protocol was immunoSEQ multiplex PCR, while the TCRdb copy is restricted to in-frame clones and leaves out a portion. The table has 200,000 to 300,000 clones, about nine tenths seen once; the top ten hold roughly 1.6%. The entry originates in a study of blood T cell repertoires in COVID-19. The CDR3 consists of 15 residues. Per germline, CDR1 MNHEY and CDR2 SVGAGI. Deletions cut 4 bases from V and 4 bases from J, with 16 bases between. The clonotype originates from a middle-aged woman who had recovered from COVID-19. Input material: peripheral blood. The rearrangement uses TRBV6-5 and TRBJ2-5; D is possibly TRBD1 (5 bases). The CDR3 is CASSSPGKGRETQYF. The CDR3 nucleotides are TGTGCCAGCAGTTCCCCAGGGAAAGGACGAGAGACCCAGTACTTC.